A selection of T cell receptor beta chains follows, all from one sample in a study of T cell responses to AZD1222 COVID-19 vaccine. TCRdb's copy holds only in-frame clones and misses some; the assay was immunoSEQ multiplex PCR. The table records around 100,000 clones, approximately 87% of them present only once. Sequenced here: peripheral blood, sampled on day 0 of MenACWY control vaccination. The receptors derive from an adult in good health. CDR3s include the opening cysteine and the closing phenylalanine or tryptophan. The D gene is left open where the match is weak. Expanded clones get a size class; other rows say once, few or many, or leave the size out.

clone size: -; D gene: TRBD1; V gene: TRBV4-1; J gene: TRBJ1-2; CDR3 protein: CASSRDGQGYGYTF; CDR3 DNA: TGCGCCAGCAGCCGGGACGGACAGGGGTATGGCTACACCTTC
clone size: -; D gene: TRBD1; V gene: TRBV10-3; J gene: TRBJ1-5; CDR3 protein: CAISSTGTDNQPQHF; CDR3 DNA: TGTGCCATCAGTAGTACCGGGACAGATAATCAGCCCCAGCATTTT
clone size: once; D gene: -; V gene: TRBV7-9; J gene: TRBJ2-7; CDR3 protein: CASSYGRGGKAYEQYF; CDR3 DNA: TGTGCCAGCAGCTACGGGAGAGGGGGGAAAGCCTACGAGCAGTACTTC
clone size: -; D gene: -; V gene: TRBV19; J gene: TRBJ2-7; CDR3 protein: CASSIRDGSYEQYF; CDR3 DNA: TGTGCCAGTAGTATCCGCGACGGGTCCTACGAGCAGTACTTC
clone size: -; D gene: -; V gene: TRBV6-5; J gene: TRBJ1-3; CDR3 protein: CASSYRIPGNTIYF; CDR3 DNA: TGTGCCAGCAGTTACCGTATTCCTGGAAACACCATATATTTT
clone size: -; D gene: TRBD1; V gene: TRBV5-1; J gene: TRBJ1-1; CDR3 protein: CASSGATGPTEAFF; CDR3 DNA: TGCGCCAGCAGCGGGGCGACAGGGCCCACTGAAGCTTTCTTT
clone size: -; D gene: TRBD1; V gene: TRBV28; J gene: TRBJ2-7; CDR3 protein: CASSSPTGGSIYEQYF; CDR3 DNA: TGTGCCAGCAGTTCCCCGACAGGGGGCTCAATCTACGAGCAGTACTTC
clone size: -; D gene: -; V gene: TRBV12-3/TRBV12-4; J gene: TRBJ2-5; CDR3 protein: CASSFHTQTQYF; CDR3 DNA: TGTGCCAGCAGTTTCCATACACAGACCCAGTACTTC
clone size: -; D gene: -; V gene: TRBV5-4; J gene: TRBJ1-2; CDR3 protein: CASSRTRVDGYTF; CDR3 DNA: TGTGCCAGCAGCCGAACCAGGGTGGATGGCTACACCTTC
clone size: -; D gene: -; V gene: TRBV18; J gene: TRBJ1-4; CDR3 protein: CASSPAGRNEKLFF; CDR3 DNA: TGTGCCAGCTCACCGGCCGGCCGGAATGAAAAACTGTTTTTT
clone size: -; D gene: TRBD1; V gene: TRBV11-3; J gene: TRBJ2-3; CDR3 protein: CASSLDPAGGTTDTQYF; CDR3 DNA: TGTGCCAGCAGCTTAGATCCTGCAGGGGGCACGACAGATACGCAGTATTTT
clone size: once; D gene: -; V gene: TRBV12-3/TRBV12-4; J gene: TRBJ2-7; CDR3 protein: CASSLHDFREQYF; CDR3 DNA: TGTGCCAGCAGTTTACACGACTTTAGGGAGCAGTACTTC
clone size: few; D gene: -; V gene: TRBV25-1; J gene: TRBJ1-1; CDR3 protein: CASSESMGLNTEAFF; CDR3 DNA: TGTGCCAGCAGTGAATCTATGGGACTGAACACTGAAGCTTTCTTT
clone size: once; D gene: TRBD1; V gene: TRBV6-1; J gene: TRBJ2-5; CDR3 protein: CASSEIQGAGETQYF; CDR3 DNA: TGTGCCAGCAGTGAAATACAGGGGGCGGGGGAGACCCAGTACTTC
clone size: -; D gene: -; V gene: TRBV5-1; J gene: TRBJ1-1; CDR3 protein: CASSLNPGSTEAFF; CDR3 DNA: TGCGCCAGCAGCTTGAACCCAGGGAGCACTGAAGCTTTCTTT
clone size: few; D gene: TRBD1; V gene: TRBV5-1; J gene: TRBJ2-1; CDR3 protein: CASSLEGGEIDEQFF; CDR3 DNA: TGCGCCAGCAGCTTAGAAGGGGGCGAGATCGATGAGCAGTTCTTC